One T cell receptor beta chain is described in this entry. The data belong to a study of early T cells in non-severe SARS-CoV-2 infection. Overall study context: Chains from this unsorted whole-blood bulk RNA could not be paired.

This CDR3 has 14 amino acids. Germline CDR1 reads SQVTM; CDR2 reads ANQGSEA. V shed 3 bases and J shed 0 bases, with 9 bases lying between them. Individual cDNA molecules carried attached unique molecular identifiers. TCRdb re-analysed the 5' RACE reads in MiXCR, keeping a single row per CDR3 protein. The sample includes over 90,000 distinct CDR3 sequences, about an eighth seen only once; the top ten take 6% to 7.5%. V usage is TRBV29-1 and J usage is TRBJ2-1; maybe TRBD2 (5 bases). The sequence was collected from an adult who was a healthcare worker with PCR-confirmed SARS-CoV-2 infection or an uninfected control (not recorded which). The specimen was whole blood. In nucleotides, the CDR3 is TGCAGCGTTGACCGGGAAACCTCCTACAATGAGCAGTTCTTC. It codes for CSVDRETSYNEQFF.